These 21 T cell receptor beta chains came from one sample sequenced in a study of shared clonotypes between healthy human individuals. The data were produced by immunoSEQ multiplex PCR, yet TCRdb's version contains in-frame clones alone and is incomplete. Of about 1.5 million clones listed, approximately 98% were seen once; the top ten hold around 0.47%. Sequences were obtained from naive CD4+ T cells sorted from blood. Subset in this sample: CD45RA+ positively selected. The source of these receptors is a man aged 30 to 45 in good health.

Comments on this clone: Other DNA sequences in the same sample also yield this CDR3. The chain combines TRBV5-1 with TRBJ2-1; 9 nucleotides align to TRBD2. CDR1 is SGHRS, CDR2 YFSETQ, per germline. This CDR3 contains 15 residues. The V segment lost 2 bases and the J segment 3 bases; nucleotides outside the gene matches: 3. CDR3 loop: CASSLAGGIYNEQFF. As DNA, the CDR3 is TGCGCCAGCAGCTTAGCGGGAGGAATCTACAATGAGCAGTTCTTC.

For the CDR3, the DNA is TGTGCCAGCAGTGACCCCGGGACACCAAAAAACATTCAGTACTTC. It specifies CASSDPGTPKNIQYF. The chain links TRBV6-4 to TRBJ2-4; weak D call: TRBD1 (6 bases). CDR1 is MRHNA, CDR2 SNTAGT, per germline. V was shortened by 2 bases and J by 4 bases, with 12 bases between the two germline ends. CDR3 size: 15 residues.

This chain joins TRBV9 and TRBJ1-3, with D unclear. This CDR3 spans 14 amino acids. CDR1 and CDR2 (germline): SGDLS, YYNGEE. V dropped 4 bases and J dropped 2 bases, with 10 bases sitting between them. The chain's CDR3 is CASSPLHAGNTIYF. DNA of the CDR3: TGTGCCAGCAGCCCACTACATGCTGGAAACACCATATATTTT.

This chain links TRBV6-1 with TRBJ2-7; perhaps TRBD2 as D (5 bases). The CDR3 is made up of 13 amino acids. Germline V gives CDR1 MNHNS, CDR2 SASEGT. V was trimmed by 8 bases and J by 3 bases, leaving 14 bases between them. CDR3 nucleotides: TGTGCCAGCCCCGGGCCGGGAATCTACGAGCAGTACTTC. This gives the protein CASPGPGIYEQYF.

The rearrangement links TRBV9 to TRBJ2-3; TRBD2 matches at 14 bases. Germline values: CDR1 SGDLS, CDR2 YYNGEE. The CDR3 extends over 18 amino acids. The V and J ends lost 4 bases and 6 bases, in that order; junction bases with no gene match: 13. CDR3 sequence reads: CASSPRPGLAGGSDTQYF. The CDR3 DNA sequence: TGTGCCAGCAGCCCGAGGCCCGGACTAGCGGGAGGATCCGATACGCAGTATTTT.

This rearrangement joins TRBV5-1 to TRBJ2-7; D may be TRBD2 (5 bases). Looked up from germline, CDR1 is SGHRS and CDR2 is YFSETQ. The V and J ends lost 5 bases and 5 bases respectively, with 17 bases between them. There are 14 residues in the CDR3. CDR3 sequence: CASSYRGEGHEQYF. The CDR3 region has the DNA TGCGCCAGCAGTTACCGGGGTGAGGGTCACGAGCAGTACTTC. Filled out from reference TRBV5-1 and TRBJ2-7, the complete variable domain reads KAGVTQTPRYLIKTRGQQVTLSCSPISGHRSVSWYQQTPGQGLQFLFEYFSETQRNKGNFPGRFSGRQFSNSRSEMNVSTLELGDSALYLCASSYRGEGHEQYFGPGTRLTVT.

The chain links TRBV7-2 to TRBJ2-5; no definite D call. Germline V gene sequence: CDR1 SGHTA, CDR2 FQGNSA. The CDR3 extends over 13 amino acids. Trimming took off 3 bases at V and 2 bases at J, with 7 bases between the two ends. The CDR3 DNA is TGTGCCAGCAGCTTCAACAGACAAGAGACCCAGTACTTC. It yields the protein CASSFNRQETQYF.

The gene calls are TRBV4-1 and TRBJ2-7, with 7 nucleotides matching TRBD2. Per the germline V gene, CDR1 is MGHRA and CDR2 is YSYEKL. The length of the CDR3 is 16 residues. Trimming at V came to 0 bases and at J to 2 bases, leaving 7 bases not matched to a gene. The CDR3 here is CASSQDPQRGPYEQYF. CDR3 nucleotides: TGCGCCAGCAGCCAAGATCCCCAGCGGGGACCCTACGAGCAGTACTTC.

The rearrangement links TRBV5-1 to TRBJ2-7; 11 positions match TRBD2. Germline V CDR1 and CDR2: SGHRS, YFSETQ. The CDR3 loop spans 16 amino acids. With V trimmed by 5 bases and J by 1 base, 8 bases remained unmatched. The CDR3 sequence is CASRPGTSGQSYEQYF. CDR3 DNA sequence: TGCGCCAGCAGGCCCGGGACTAGCGGACAATCCTACGAGCAGTACTTC. The full variable domain, completed using reference TRBV5-1 and TRBJ2-7, is KAGVTQTPRYLIKTRGQQVTLSCSPISGHRSVSWYQQTPGQGLQFLFEYFSETQRNKGNFPGRFSGRQFSNSRSEMNVSTLELGDSALYLCASRPGTSGQSYEQYFGPGTRLTVT.

The chain uses TRBV7-7 and TRBJ2-2; TRBD1 aligns across 10 bases. The ends lost 5 bases at V and 6 bases at J; junction bases unmatched: 9. In germline, CDR1 is SSHAT, CDR2 FNYEAQ (reference sequence). This CDR3 has 16 amino acids. DNA for the CDR3: TGTGCCAGCAGCCCCGACCTTGACAGGGGGCCCGGGGAGCTGTTTTTT. It yields the protein CASSPDLDRGPGELFF.

The rearrangement uses TRBV6-5 and TRBJ2-3; the D call may be TRBD1 or TRBD2 (6 bases each). This CDR3 comprises 13 residues. CDR1 is MNHEY and CDR2 is SVGAGI in the germline V gene. V gave up 5 bases and J gave up 9 bases, with 15 bases separating them. The CDR3 is CASSLEGGQTQYF. In nucleotides, the CDR3 is TGTGCCAGCAGTCTGGAGGGGGGTCAAACGCAGTATTTT.

The gene calls are TRBV27 and TRBJ2-5; the match to TRBD2 covers 8 bases. The CDR3 runs 17 residues. Germline V lookup: CDR1 MNHEY, CDR2 SMNVEV (reference sequence). Germline trimming cut 6 bases from V and 3 bases from J; bases unmatched to any gene: 15. The CDR3 region has the DNA TGTGCCAGCAGACCCCTGGTTCTTAGCGGGACTAAAGAGACCCAGTACTTC. Protein sequence: CASRPLVLSGTKETQYF.

A word on this clone: In the same sample, other DNA sequences code for this CDR3. The CDR3 DNA is TGTGCCAGTAGTTCACCCGGGGAGACCCAGTACTTC. Translating gives CASSSPGETQYF. The V and J genes are TRBV19 and TRBJ2-5; D uncertain. Germline CDR1 LNHDA, CDR2 SQIVND (reference sequence). CDR3 length equals 12 residues. V lost 5 bases and J 5 bases, leaving 9 bases between the germline ends.

The chain recombines TRBV5-1 with TRBJ2-7; TRBD1 might be the D (5 bases). V was pared by 1 base and J by 0 bases, with 14 bases between. Germline assignment: CDR1 SGHRS and CDR2 YFSETQ. The CDR3 runs to 16 residues. Here the CDR3 reads CASSLSVGASSYEQYF. CDR3 nucleotides: TGCGCCAGCAGCTTGTCTGTAGGGGCAAGCTCCTACGAGCAGTACTTC.

This chain uses TRBV5-1 with TRBJ2-1; no clear D gene. Trimming removed 0 bases at V and 5 bases at J, with 6 bases between. The CDR3 contains 13 residues. CDR1 is SGHRS and CDR2 is YFSETQ in the germline V gene. The CDR3 region has the DNA TGCGCCAGCAGCTTGGCAGCAAACAATGAGCAGTTCTTC. Its translation: CASSLAANNEQFF. The full variable domain, in which reference TRBV5-1 and TRBJ2-1 provide the parts outside the CDR3, is KAGVTQTPRYLIKTRGQQVTLSCSPISGHRSVSWYQQTPGQGLQFLFEYFSETQRNKGNFPGRFSGRQFSNSRSEMNVSTLELGDSALYLCASSLAANNEQFFGPGTRLTVL.

CDR3 amino acids: CASSPRLAGDTDTQYF. DNA for the CDR3: TGCGCCAGCAGCCCCCGACTAGCAGGGGACACAGATACGCAGTATTTT. The chain couples TRBV5-1 to TRBJ2-3, with a possible D match to TRBD2 (7 bases). This CDR3 is built from 16 residues. CDR1 and CDR2 from the germline V gene are SGHRS and YFSETQ. Trimming left V 4 bases short and J 2 bases short, with 17 bases between.

Points on this clone: Other DNA sequences in this sample translate to the same CDR3. This sequence joins TRBV18 and TRBJ2-5; D not resolved. This CDR3 is built from 11 residues. Between the trimmed V and J ends, which lost 1 base and 5 bases, there was a span of 2 bases. Looked up from germline, CDR1 is KGHSH and CDR2 is LQKENI. CDR3 sequence: CASSPRETQYF. Here the CDR3 DNA reads TGTGCCAGCTCACCACGCGAGACCCAGTACTTC.

The chain is built from TRBV29-1 and TRBJ2-7; 9 bases line up with TRBD2. Unmatched junction bases numbered 3, after V lost 4 bases and J lost 2 bases. CDR3 length: 13 amino acids. The germline CDR1 and CDR2 sequences are SQVTM and ANQGSEA. DNA for the CDR3: TGCAGCGTTGCTGCGGGAGGGCCCTACGAGCAGTACTTC. Amino acid sequence: CSVAAGGPYEQYF.

J is TRBJ2-3 and V is TRBV5-5; 11 bases are a match to TRBD2. Trimming took 3 bases from V and 2 from J; bases not matched to a gene: 5. Germline values: CDR1 SGHKS, CDR2 YYEKEE (reference sequence). CDR3 size: 16 residues. This chain's CDR3 is CASSSGTSGLTDTQYF. CDR3 nucleotide sequence: TGTGCCAGCAGCTCGGGGACTAGCGGTCTCACAGATACGCAGTATTTT.

The V and J genes are TRBV5-1 and TRBJ2-3; a weak D match, TRBD2 (5 bases). Germline loops: CDR1 SGHRS, CDR2 YFSETQ. V lost 0 bases and J lost 4, with 9 bases in between. CDR3 size: 14 residues. DNA of the CDR3: TGCGCCAGCAGCTTGGAGCGGTACCCAGATACGCAGTATTTT. Translated, it gives CASSLERYPDTQYF. The variable domain in full, with the rest retrieved from reference TRBV5-1 and TRBJ2-3, is KAGVTQTPRYLIKTRGQQVTLSCSPISGHRSVSWYQQTPGQGLQFLFEYFSETQRNKGNFPGRFSGRQFSNSRSEMNVSTLELGDSALYLCASSLERYPDTQYFGPGTRLTVL.

Points on this clone: The sample carries other DNA sequences with the same CDR3. The rearrangement links TRBV19 to TRBJ2-7, with 9 bases matching TRBD1. V lost 3 bases and J lost 4; bases outside the gene matches: 4. This CDR3 has 14 residues. Germline CDR1 is LNHDA and CDR2 is SQIVND (reference sequence). DNA of the CDR3: TGTGCCAGTAGTATGGGACAGGGAGCTTACGAGCAGTACTTC. Protein sequence: CASSMGQGAYEQYF. Filled out from reference TRBV19 and TRBJ2-7, the complete variable domain reads DGGITQSPKYLFRKEGQNVTLSCEQNLNHDAMYWYRQDPGQGLRLIYYSQIVNDFQKGDIAEGYSVSREKKESFPLTVTSAQKNPTAFYLCASSMGQGAYEQYFGPGTRLTVT.